One sample yielded the 27 T cell receptor beta chains listed below, sequenced in a study of T cells in Graves' hyperthyroidism and ophthalmopathy. Researchers took RNA transcripts and amplified the TCR beta CDR3 regions from them. Researchers ran a first-round RT-PCR on the TCR CDR3 using the HTBI primer set. TCRdb ran MiXCR on the multiplex PCR reads and lists one entry per CDR3 protein. The sample includes 600,000 or so distinct CDR3 sequences, 40% to 55% of them seen just once. The sequenced sample consisted of peripheral blood or thyroid tissue (not recorded which). The receptor source for this set is a woman between 18 and 29 years old with Graves' hyperthyroidism.

The table lists this clonotype with many counts. The V call is TRBV7-8, the J call TRBJ1-3; 9 bases map to TRBD1. Germline CDR1 is SGHVS and CDR2 is FQNEAQ. V gave up 3 bases and J gave up 3 bases; unmatched junction bases: 3. The CDR3 runs 15 residues. CDR3 DNA: TGTGCCAGCAGCTTCGACAGGGGGAATGGAAACACCATATATTTT. Translated: CASSFDRGNGNTIYF.

V and J are TRBV29-1 and TRBJ2-5, with a weak D call TRBD2 (6 bases). The CDR3 runs to 13 residues. The germline CDR1 and CDR2 sequences are SQVTM and ANQGSEA. Trimming pared 4 bases from V and 4 bases from J, leaving 13 bases between. The CDR3 is CSVAGSGPETQYF. DNA of the CDR3: TGCAGCGTTGCCGGGAGTGGGCCAGAGACCCAGTACTTC.

Worth noting for this clonotype: Germline and junction disagree at one end, which may indicate a read error. The V and J genes are TRBV29-1 and TRBJ1-4; 7 bases agree with TRBD1. CDR1 and CDR2 from the germline V gene are SQVTM and ANQGSEA. The CDR3 runs to 12 residues. The DNA of the CDR3 is TGCAGCGTTGACCGAAGGCAGGGGGATCAGACGTTT. It encodes CSVDRRQGDQTF.

This clonotype was detected many times. The rearrangement links TRBV7-8 to TRBJ1-5, with 10 bases aligning to TRBD1. Germline CDR1 SGHVS, CDR2 FQNEAQ. This CDR3 has 15 amino acids. Trimming took 5 bases from V and 7 from J; bases not matched to a gene: 8. Here the CDR3 DNA reads TGTGCCAGCAGCCGACTGACAGGGGGCAGACAGCCCCAGCATTTT. Translating it yields CASSRLTGGRQPQHF.

V and J are TRBV5-1 and TRBJ1-2; tentative D call: TRBD1 (6 bases). Trimming left V 1 base short and J 6 bases short, with 7 bases between. Germline assignment: CDR1 SGHRS and CDR2 YFSETQ. CDR3 length: 12 amino acids. The CDR3 bases are TGCGCCAGCAGCTTGTCAGGGGATGGCTACACCTTC. It translates to CASSLSGDGYTF.

This clonotype was seen at least ten times. The chain employs TRBV7-8 and TRBJ1-5; perhaps TRBD1 as D (6 bases). V was trimmed by 5 bases and J by 4 bases, leaving 15 bases between them. CDR1 and CDR2 from the germline V gene are SGHVS and FQNEAQ. The CDR3 runs to 15 residues. The CDR3 reads CASSTGQSINQPQHF. The DNA for the CDR3 is TGTGCCAGCAGCACCGGACAGTCTATTAATCAGCCCCAGCATTTT.

The chain combines TRBV5-1 with TRBJ2-7; 7 bases are a match to TRBD1. The germline gives CDR1 SGHRS, CDR2 YFSETQ. J gave up 2 bases and V 5 bases, and 10 bases lay outside the gene matches. The CDR3 contains 15 residues. CDR3 sequence reads: CASRNPTGQTYEQYF. CDR3 bases: TGCGCCAGCAGGAACCCAACGGGACAGACCTACGAGCAGTACTTC.

The genes are TRBV10-3 and TRBJ1-1; D is perhaps TRBD1 (6 bases). V dropped 4 bases and J dropped 0 bases, with 15 bases sitting between them. Germline-derived CDR1 and CDR2 are ENHRY and SYGVKD. The CDR3 runs to 16 residues. CDR3 DNA: TGTGCCATCAGTGCTAGCCGCGGACAGTTGAACACTGAAGCTTTCTTT. This translates into CAISASRGQLNTEAFF.

The chain employs TRBV20-1 and TRBJ2-7, with D hard to call. Trimming shortened V by 0 bases and J by 4 bases, and 10 bases separated the two germline ends. The CDR3 sequence is 13 residues long. Germline CDR1 is DFQATT and CDR2 is SNEGSKA (reference sequence). The CDR3 protein is CSARDWAPYEQYF. The CDR3 nucleotides read TGCAGTGCTAGAGATTGGGCGCCGTACGAGCAGTACTTC.

The table lists this clonotype with a few counts. V gene TRBV29-1 combines with J gene TRBJ2-2; 8 bases are shared with TRBD1. This CDR3 is built from 14 residues. The V gene end was trimmed by 4 bases and the J gene end by 7 bases; junction bases not matched to a gene: 8. CDR1 is SQVTM, CDR2 ANQGSEA, per germline. Here the CDR3 reads CSVAVTGAYGELFF. The CDR3, as DNA: TGCAGCGTTGCGGTGACAGGGGCGTACGGGGAGCTGTTTTTT.

CDR3 DNA: TGTGCCAGCAGTTCGGACAAGGACTATGGCTACACCTTC. Translated: CASSSDKDYGYTF. The J gene is TRBJ1-2, the V gene TRBV2, with D possibly matching TRBD1 (5 bases). Germline loops: CDR1 SNHLY, CDR2 FYNNEI. The CDR3 has 13 amino acids. V dropped 5 bases and J dropped 3 bases, with 10 bases sitting between them.

This sequence joins TRBV29-1 and TRBJ1-1; 7 nucleotides line up with TRBD1. After removal of 3 bases from V and 3 bases from J, the junction contained 4 bases not matched to a gene. The germline gives CDR1 SQVTM, CDR2 ANQGSEA. This CDR3 is built from 13 residues. The CDR3 here is CSVEIQGYTEAFF. CDR3 nucleotides: TGCAGCGTTGAGATACAGGGGTACACTGAAGCTTTCTTT.

This clonotype has only a few counts. The genes are TRBV2 and TRBJ1-2; 8 positions match TRBD1. This CDR3 is built from 15 residues. Germline loops: CDR1 SNHLY, CDR2 FYNNEI. J was trimmed by 6 bases and V by 6 bases; bases with no gene match: 12. CDR3 DNA sequence: TGTGCCAGCAGCTTAGGTCAGGGGGCAGTCGATGGCTACACCTTC. Amino acid sequence: CASSLGQGAVDGYTF.

The rearrangement joins TRBV12-3 or TRBV12-4 to TRBJ1-4; D remains unclear. The CDR3 is made up of 14 amino acids. V was shortened by 4 bases and J by 7 bases, with 13 bases between the two germline ends. The CDR3 nucleotides are TGTGCCAGCAGTTATTCGGCGGGAGGTGAAAAACTGTTTTTT. It yields the protein CASSYSAGGEKLFF.

V is TRBV2 and J is TRBJ2-7, with 8 bases matching TRBD1. The CDR3 consists of 16 residues. Germline CDR1 SNHLY, CDR2 FYNNEI. The trim removed 4 bases at V and 2 bases at J, leaving 10 bases unmatched. CDR3 DNA: TGTGCCAGCAGTGGAAAGAATCAGGGACAGGCCTACGAGCAGTACTTC. As protein: CASSGKNQGQAYEQYF.

With respect to this clonotype: A much larger clone is a single base away; this may be a read error. This chain joins TRBV20-1 and TRBJ2-5; D gene unclear. Germline values: CDR1 DFQATT, CDR2 SNEGSKA (reference sequence). The CDR3 spans 13 residues. V lost 3 bases and J lost 5, with 13 bases in between. DNA for the CDR3: TGCAGTGCTAGGACTCCCGACGGGGAGACCCAGTACTTC. It codes for CSARTPDGETQYF.

This clonotype was seen just once. J is TRBJ2-5 and V is TRBV12-3 or TRBV12-4, with 10 bases fitting TRBD2. There are 16 residues in the CDR3. The CDR3 nucleotides read TGTGCTAGTGCAGAACCGGGACTAGCGTTCCAAGAGACCCAGTACTTC. It encodes CASAEPGLAFQETQYF.

The gene calls are TRBV7-3 and TRBJ1-1; D uncertain. This CDR3 comprises 13 residues. V was shortened by 9 bases and J by 0 bases, with 11 bases between the two germline ends. The germline CDR1 and CDR2 sequences are SGHTA and FQGTGA. The DNA of the CDR3 is TGTGCCAGAAATACCGGGATGAACACTGAAGCTTTCTTT. This translates into CARNTGMNTEAFF. Based on the CDR3 plus reference TRBV7-3 and TRBJ1-1, the full variable domain is GAGVSQTPSNKVTEKGKYVELRCDPISGHTALYWYRQSLGQGPEFLIYFQGTGAADDSGLPNDRFFAVRPEGSVSTLKIQRTERGDSAVYLCARNTGMNTEAFFGQGTRLTVV.

The genes are TRBV7-9 and TRBJ1-2, with D unclear. The CDR3 has 14 amino acids. Germline V CDR1 and CDR2: SEHNR, FQNEAQ (reference sequence). Trimming stripped 8 bases from V and 4 bases from J, with 17 bases between. The CDR3 here is CASGSMRGLYGYTF. The DNA of the CDR3 is TGTGCCAGCGGATCCATGAGAGGACTCTATGGCTACACCTTC.

This chain connects TRBV5-1 to TRBJ1-5, with TRBD1 identical over 9 bases. CDR1 is SGHRS, CDR2 YFSETQ, per germline. Trimming cost V 7 bases and J 4 bases; bases outside gene matches: 6. CDR3 length: 14 amino acids. CDR3 nucleotides: TGCGCCAGCCCGGGACAGGGAACAAATCAGCCCCAGCATTTT. This translates into CASPGQGTNQPQHF.

This clonotype was observed at least ten times. The V call is TRBV25-1, the J call TRBJ2-5; the match to TRBD1 covers 8 bases. Germline CDR1 and CDR2: MGHDK and SYGVNS. J was trimmed by 2 bases and V by 2 bases; bases with no gene match: 4. CDR3 length equals 15 residues. The DNA of the CDR3 is TGTGCCAGCAGTGAAGGTGGACAGGGTCAAGAGACCCAGTACTTC. Residues: CASSEGGQGQETQYF.

The rearrangement uses TRBV6-6 and TRBJ1-2; D gene ambiguous. V dropped 2 bases and J dropped 2 bases, with 6 bases sitting between them. Germline assignment: CDR1 MNHNY and CDR2 SVGAGI (reference sequence). The CDR3 covers 13 residues. The CDR3, as DNA: TGTGCCAGCAGTTACAGTGAGAACTATGGCTACACCTTC. Protein: CASSYSENYGYTF.

Many counts were recorded for this clonotype. The chain carries TRBV15 and TRBJ2-5, with TRBD1 as a possible D gene (5 bases). Trimming took 1 base from V and 5 from J, leaving 11 bases between them. Germline values: CDR1 LNHNV, CDR2 YYDKDF (reference sequence). The CDR3 has 14 residues. Written as DNA, the CDR3 is TGTGCCACCAGCAGAGTTAGGGGCACGGAGACCCAGTACTTC. The encoded protein is CATSRVRGTETQYF. Based on the CDR3 plus reference TRBV15 and TRBJ2-5, the full variable domain is DAMVIQNPRYQVTQFGKPVTLSCSQTLNHNVMYWYQQKSSQAPKLLFHYYDKDFNNEADTPDNFQSRRPNTSFCFLDIRSPGLGDTAMYLCATSRVRGTETQYFGPGTRLLVL.

The table lists this clonotype with a few counts. The chain uses TRBV24-1 and TRBJ2-7; D tentatively reads TRBD1 or TRBD2 (5 bases each). This CDR3 spans 15 amino acids. CDR1 KGHDR and CDR2 SFDVKD come from the germline V gene. V was clipped by 4 bases and J by 3 bases, with 15 bases between them. The CDR3 spells CATSESAGTIYEQYF. The CDR3 DNA reads as TGTGCCACCAGTGAGTCTGCCGGGACCATCTACGAGCAGTACTTC.

This clonotype turned up a few times. This sequence joins TRBV2 and TRBJ1-2; 9 bases fit TRBD1. The germline CDR1 and CDR2 sequences are SNHLY and FYNNEI. Trimming removed 6 bases from V and 4 bases from J; junction bases left unmatched: 9. The CDR3 has 15 residues. CDR3 protein: CASRKGQGLSYGYTF. The CDR3 DNA is TGTGCCAGCAGGAAAGGACAGGGGCTCTCCTATGGCTACACCTTC.

In its sample, this clonotype was seen a few times. The genes are TRBV19 and TRBJ1-1; 7 positions agree with TRBD1. Trimming cost V 3 bases and J 5 bases; bases outside gene matches: 6. In germline, CDR1 is LNHDA, CDR2 SQIVND (reference sequence). The CDR3 consists of 14 residues. The CDR3 here is CASSITGEGTEAFF. The CDR3 DNA reads TGTGCCAGTAGTATCACAGGGGAGGGGACTGAAGCTTTCTTT.

This clonotype was seen ten or more times. The rearrangement links TRBV7-9 to TRBJ2-5; 7 positions match TRBD2. This CDR3 contains 12 residues. CDR1 and CDR2 from the germline V gene are SEHNR and FQNEAQ (reference sequence). With 7 bases clipped from V and 5 bases from J, the junction kept 4 bases outside the gene matches. The DNA for the CDR3 is TGTGCCAGCACTAGACTAGCCGAGACCCAGTACTTC. Translated: CASTRLAETQYF.